This T cell receptor beta chain is drawn from a study of PD-1 blockade in classical Hodgkin lymphoma. On the study more broadly: The nivolumab dose that patients received was 3 mg/kg, given intravenously every 2 weeks. General study findings and limits: Lower baseline TCR diversity marked trial partial responders and progressors. Only CD4+ TCR diversity, not CD8+, had risen significantly by C4D1.

Profiled with immunoSEQ multiplex PCR; TCRdb holds only in-frame clones, not every one. This table has around 53,000 clones, roughly 80% appearing once. This sample's time point: cycle 4 day 1 (C4D1), after more than 5 weeks of nivolumab. Patients all relapsed after autologous stem cell transplantation, and there was variation in brentuximab vedotin exposure. As for this clone: Its antigen remains unidentified.

Germline lookup yields CDR1 MDHEN and CDR2 SYDVKM. CDR3 length equals 15 residues. V lost 3 bases and J 5 bases, leaving 15 bases between the germline ends. The clonotype originates from a human donor with classical Hodgkin lymphoma. V and J are TRBV28 and TRBJ2-3; a weak D match, TRBD2 (6 bases). The source was peripheral blood mononuclear cells (PBMCs), collected before the fourth cycle of nivolumab. The CDR3 sequence is CASSFRFRELDTQYF. CDR3 bases: TGTGCCAGCAGTTTTCGTTTCCGGGAGTTAGATACGCAGTATTTT.